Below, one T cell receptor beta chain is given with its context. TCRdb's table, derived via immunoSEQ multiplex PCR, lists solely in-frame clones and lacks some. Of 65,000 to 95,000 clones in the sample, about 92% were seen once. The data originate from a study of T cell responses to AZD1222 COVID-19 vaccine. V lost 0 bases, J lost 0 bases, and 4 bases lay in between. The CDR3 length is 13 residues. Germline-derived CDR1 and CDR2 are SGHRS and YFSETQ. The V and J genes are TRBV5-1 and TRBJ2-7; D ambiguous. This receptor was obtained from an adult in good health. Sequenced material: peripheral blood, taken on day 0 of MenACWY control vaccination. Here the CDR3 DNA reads TGCGCCAGCAGCTTGGGGGCCTCCTACGAGCAGTACTTC. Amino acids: CASSLGASYEQYF.